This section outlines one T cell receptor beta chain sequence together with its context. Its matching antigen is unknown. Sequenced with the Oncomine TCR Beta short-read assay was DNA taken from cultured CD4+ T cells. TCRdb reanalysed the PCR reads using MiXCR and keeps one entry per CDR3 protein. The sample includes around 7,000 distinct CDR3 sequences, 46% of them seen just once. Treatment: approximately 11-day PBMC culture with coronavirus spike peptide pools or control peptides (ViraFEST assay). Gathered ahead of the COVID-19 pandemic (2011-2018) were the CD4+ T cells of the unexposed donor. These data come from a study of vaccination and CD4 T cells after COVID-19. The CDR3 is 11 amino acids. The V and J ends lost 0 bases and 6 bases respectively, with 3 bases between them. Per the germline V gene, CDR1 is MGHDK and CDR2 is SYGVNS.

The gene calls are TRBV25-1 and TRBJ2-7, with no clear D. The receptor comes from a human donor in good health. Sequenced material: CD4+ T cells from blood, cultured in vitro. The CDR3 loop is CASSEYGEQYF. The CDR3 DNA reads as TGTGCCAGCAGTGAATACGGCGAGCAGTACTTC.